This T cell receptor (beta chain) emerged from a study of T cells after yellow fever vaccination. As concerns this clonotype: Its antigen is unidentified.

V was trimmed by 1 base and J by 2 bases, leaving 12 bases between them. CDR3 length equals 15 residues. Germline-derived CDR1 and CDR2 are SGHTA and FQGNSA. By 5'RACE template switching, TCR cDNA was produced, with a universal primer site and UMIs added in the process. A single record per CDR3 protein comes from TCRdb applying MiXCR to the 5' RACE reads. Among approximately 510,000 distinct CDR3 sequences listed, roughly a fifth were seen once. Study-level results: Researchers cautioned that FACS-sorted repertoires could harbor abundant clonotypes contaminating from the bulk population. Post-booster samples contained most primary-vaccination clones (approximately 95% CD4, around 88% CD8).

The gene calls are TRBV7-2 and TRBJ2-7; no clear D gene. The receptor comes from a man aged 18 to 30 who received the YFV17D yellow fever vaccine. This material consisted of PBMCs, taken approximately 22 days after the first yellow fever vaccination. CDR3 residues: CASSLDGGATYEQYF. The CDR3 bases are TGTGCCAGCAGCTTAGATGGCGGAGCCACCTACGAGCAGTACTTC.